This is a list of T cell receptor beta chains from one sample in a study of blood T cell repertoires in COVID-19. Repertoires were generated with immunoSEQ multiplex PCR, while TCRdb's copy carries only in-frame clones and drops some. The sample holds about 180,000 clones; roughly 84% are singletons and the top ten take about 15%. Sample: PBMCs or T cells enriched from blood (not recorded which). Receptors were obtained from a man aged 50 to 60 who had recovered from COVID-19. The CDR3 runs from the conserved cysteine through the conserved F or W. D genes are given only for firm matches. Size is stated for part of the rows, as once, few or many counts, or as a class when the clone is expanded.

clone_size: -; v_call: TRBV10-3; d_call: TRBD2; j_call: TRBJ2-3; cdr3_aa: CASTGLAGGTDTQYF; cdr3_nt: TGTGCCTCGACGGGACTAGCGGGCGGCACAGATACGCAGTATTTT
clone_size: -; v_call: TRBV6-5; d_call: -; j_call: TRBJ2-7; cdr3_aa: CASTRGGTAAYEQYF; cdr3_nt: TGTGCCAGCACCCGTGGGGGGACAGCAGCCTACGAGCAGTACTTC
clone_size: -; v_call: TRBV5-1; d_call: TRBD2; j_call: TRBJ2-3; cdr3_aa: CASSLRAGGTGGDTQYF; cdr3_nt: TGCGCCAGCAGCTTAAGAGCGGGGGGGACCGGAGGAGATACGCAGTATTTT
clone_size: -; v_call: TRBV15; d_call: -; j_call: TRBJ2-2; cdr3_aa: CATSRAGHSTGELFF; cdr3_nt: TGTGCCACCAGCAGAGCAGGACACTCCACCGGGGAGCTGTTTTTT
clone_size: -; v_call: TRBV30; d_call: TRBD1; j_call: TRBJ1-5; cdr3_aa: CAWQGGGNQPQHF; cdr3_nt: TGTGCCTGGCAGGGGGGAGGAAATCAGCCCCAGCATTTT
clone_size: -; v_call: TRBV19; d_call: -; j_call: TRBJ1-5; cdr3_aa: CASGRTGINQPQHF; cdr3_nt: TGTGCCAGTGGGAGAACAGGGATCAATCAGCCCCAGCATTTT
clone_size: -; v_call: TRBV28; d_call: -; j_call: TRBJ1-5; cdr3_aa: CASSLTQTWNQPQHF; cdr3_nt: TGTGCCAGCAGTTTAACGCAGACTTGGAATCAGCCCCAGCATTTT
clone_size: -; v_call: TRBV5-4; d_call: TRBD2; j_call: TRBJ2-3; cdr3_aa: CASSLLTGGILDTQYF; cdr3_nt: TGTGCCAGCAGCTTGCTGACGGGGGGGATTTTAGATACGCAGTATTTT
clone_size: -; v_call: TRBV27; d_call: TRBD1; j_call: TRBJ1-2; cdr3_aa: CASSLRRQGTDGYTF; cdr3_nt: TGTGCCAGCAGTTTACGGCGACAGGGGACTGATGGCTACACCTTC
clone_size: -; v_call: TRBV19; d_call: -; j_call: TRBJ1-1; cdr3_aa: CASSNPRAERTEAFF; cdr3_nt: TGTGCCAGTAGCAATCCCAGGGCAGAAAGAACTGAAGCTTTCTTT
clone_size: -; v_call: TRBV5-1; d_call: TRBD1; j_call: TRBJ2-1; cdr3_aa: CASSLVTGGVYNEQFF; cdr3_nt: TGCGCCAGCAGCTTGGTAACAGGGGGCGTCTACAATGAGCAGTTCTTC
clone_size: -; v_call: TRBV5-1; d_call: TRBD1; j_call: TRBJ2-3; cdr3_aa: CASSLAGRGTDTQYF; cdr3_nt: TGCGCCAGCAGCTTGGCCGGCAGGGGGACAGATACGCAGTATTTT
clone_size: once; v_call: TRBV4-1; d_call: -; j_call: TRBJ1-5; cdr3_aa: CASSQESFQPQHF; cdr3_nt: TGCGCCAGCAGCCAAGAGTCGTTTCAGCCCCAGCATTTT
clone_size: once; v_call: TRBV19; d_call: -; j_call: TRBJ2-2; cdr3_aa: CASSINPTGELFF; cdr3_nt: TGTGCCAGTAGTATCAATCCCACCGGGGAGCTGTTTTTT
clone_size: few; v_call: TRBV5-8; d_call: -; j_call: TRBJ1-1; cdr3_aa: CASSHKRVIVSNTEAFF; cdr3_nt: TGTGCCAGCAGCCATAAGAGGGTTATTGTATCGAACACTGAAGCTTTCTTT
clone_size: once; v_call: TRBV30; d_call: -; j_call: TRBJ1-5; cdr3_aa: CAWSGQGHQPQHF; cdr3_nt: TGTGCCTGGAGTGGGCAGGGGCATCAGCCCCAGCATTTT
clone_size: -; v_call: TRBV9; d_call: -; j_call: TRBJ1-2; cdr3_aa: CASSVPNQGQVGYGYTF; cdr3_nt: TGTGCCAGCAGCGTCCCTAATCAGGGCCAAGTGGGATATGGCTACACCTTC
clone_size: once; v_call: TRBV2; d_call: TRBD2; j_call: TRBJ2-4; cdr3_aa: CASTREQRGLAKNIQYF; cdr3_nt: TGTGCCAGCACTCGAGAGCAGCGGGGGCTGGCCAAAAACATTCAGTACTTC
clone_size: -; v_call: TRBV15; d_call: TRBD1; j_call: TRBJ1-2; cdr3_aa: CATSSPGQNYGYTF; cdr3_nt: TGTGCCACCAGCAGTCCGGGACAGAACTATGGCTACACCTTC
clone_size: -; v_call: TRBV27; d_call: TRBD1; j_call: TRBJ1-6; cdr3_aa: CASRPQGAPNSPLHF; cdr3_nt: TGTGCCAGCAGGCCACAGGGGGCACCCAATTCACCCCTCCACTTT
clone_size: once; v_call: TRBV28; d_call: -; j_call: TRBJ1-4; cdr3_aa: CASQTRGGFGEKLFF; cdr3_nt: TGTGCCAGCCAGACCCGGGGGGGTTTCGGAGAAAAACTGTTTTTT
clone_size: once; v_call: TRBV3-1/TRBV3-2; d_call: -; j_call: TRBJ2-5; cdr3_aa: CASRPAGGQVKETQYF; cdr3_nt: TGTGCCAGCAGGCCCGCCGGGGGGCAGGTTAAGGAGACCCAGTACTTC
clone_size: -; v_call: TRBV4-2; d_call: -; j_call: TRBJ2-2; cdr3_aa: CASSQSPRGGWTGELFF; cdr3_nt: TGTGCCAGCAGCCAAAGCCCCAGGGGAGGGTGGACCGGGGAGCTGTTTTTT
clone_size: -; v_call: TRBV5-3; d_call: TRBD2; j_call: TRBJ2-1; cdr3_aa: CARSRGLAGEQFF; cdr3_nt: TGTGCCAGAAGCCGCGGACTAGCGGGGGAGCAGTTCTTC
clone_size: -; v_call: TRBV5-3; d_call: -; j_call: TRBJ1-1; cdr3_aa: CARSQIEDTEAFF; cdr3_nt: TGTGCCAGAAGCCAAATTGAGGACACTGAAGCTTTCTTT
clone_size: -; v_call: TRBV6-5; d_call: -; j_call: TRBJ1-2; cdr3_aa: CASSYSGAGATYGYTF; cdr3_nt: TGTGCCAGCAGTTACTCCGGCGCAGGGGCGACGTATGGCTACACCTTC
clone_size: -; v_call: TRBV19; d_call: TRBD1; j_call: TRBJ1-5; cdr3_aa: CASSPRGPQPQHF; cdr3_nt: TGTGCCAGTAGTCCGAGGGGGCCCCAGCCCCAGCATTTT
clone_size: -; v_call: TRBV6-5; d_call: -; j_call: TRBJ2-7; cdr3_aa: CASSYSAGLVSGEQYF; cdr3_nt: TGTGCCAGCAGTTACTCGGCAGGACTCGTATCGGGCGAGCAGTACTTC
clone_size: -; v_call: TRBV28; d_call: TRBD1; j_call: TRBJ2-4; cdr3_aa: CASRSQDREKNIQYF; cdr3_nt: TGTGCCAGCAGATCCCAGGACAGGGAGAAAAACATTCAGTACTTC
clone_size: -; v_call: TRBV5-1; d_call: -; j_call: TRBJ1-4; cdr3_aa: CASRSYLGPNEKLFF; cdr3_nt: TGCGCCAGCAGATCATACCTGGGGCCTAATGAAAAACTGTTTTTT
clone_size: -; v_call: TRBV5-1; d_call: -; j_call: TRBJ2-3; cdr3_aa: CASSLATSFVKPRLDTQYF; cdr3_nt: TGCGCCAGCAGCTTGGCTACTAGCTTTGTAAAGCCCAGATTAGATACGCAGTATTTT